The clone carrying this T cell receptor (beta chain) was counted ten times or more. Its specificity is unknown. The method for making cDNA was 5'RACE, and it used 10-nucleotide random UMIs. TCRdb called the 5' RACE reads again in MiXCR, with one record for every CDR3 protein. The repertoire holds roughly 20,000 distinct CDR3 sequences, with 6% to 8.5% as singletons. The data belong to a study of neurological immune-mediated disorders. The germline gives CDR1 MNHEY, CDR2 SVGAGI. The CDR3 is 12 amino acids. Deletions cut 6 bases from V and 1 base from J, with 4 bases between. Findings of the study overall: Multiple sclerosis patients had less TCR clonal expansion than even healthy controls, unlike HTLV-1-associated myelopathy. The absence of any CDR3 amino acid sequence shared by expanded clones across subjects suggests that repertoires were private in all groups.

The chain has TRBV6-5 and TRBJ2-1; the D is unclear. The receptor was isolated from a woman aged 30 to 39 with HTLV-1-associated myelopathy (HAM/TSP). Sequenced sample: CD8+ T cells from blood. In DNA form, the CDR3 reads TGTGCCAGCAGGGGATCCTACAATGAGCAGTTCTTC. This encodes CASRGSYNEQFF.